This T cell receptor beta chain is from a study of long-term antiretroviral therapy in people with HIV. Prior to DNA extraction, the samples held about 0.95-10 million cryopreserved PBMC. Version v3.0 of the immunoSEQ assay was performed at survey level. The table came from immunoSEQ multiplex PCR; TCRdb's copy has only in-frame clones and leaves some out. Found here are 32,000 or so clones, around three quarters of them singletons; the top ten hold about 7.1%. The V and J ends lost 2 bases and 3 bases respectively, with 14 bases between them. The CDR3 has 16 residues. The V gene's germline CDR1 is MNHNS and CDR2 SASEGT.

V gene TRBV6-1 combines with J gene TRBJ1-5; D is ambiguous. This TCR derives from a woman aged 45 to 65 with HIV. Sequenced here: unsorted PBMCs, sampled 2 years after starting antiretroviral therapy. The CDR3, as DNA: TGTGCCAGCAGTGAACCCTTGGCCCAGGCCAATCAGCCCCAGCATTTT. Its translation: CASSEPLAQANQPQHF.